These 18 T cell receptor beta chains came from one sample sequenced in a study of cytomegalovirus exposure and HLA in healthy donors. The PCR made use of 60 Vbeta and 13 Jbeta primers. Assay: immunoSEQ multiplex PCR; the TCRdb copy retains only in-frame clones and omits some. The sample contains approximately 200,000 clones, under 90% of which appear only once. Material: PBMCs. The receptors stem from a human donor in good health.

The gene calls are TRBV5-1 and TRBJ1-2; TRBD1 agrees at 7 bases. CDR1 and CDR2 (germline): SGHRS, YFSETQ. V was clipped by 1 base and J by 4 bases; unmatched bases: 7. There are 15 residues in the CDR3. The CDR3, as DNA: TGCGCCAGCAGCTTGACCCTGACAGGGACCTATGGCTACACCTTC. Protein product: CASSLTLTGTYGYTF.

The rearrangement uses TRBV7-3 and TRBJ2-7, with TRBD2 matching 7 bases. V lost 2 bases to trimming and J lost 0 bases; unmatched junction nucleotides: 4. The CDR3 consists of 15 residues. Per germline, CDR1 SGHTA and CDR2 FQGTGA. CDR3 sequence: CASSLGAGISYEQYF. The CDR3 DNA sequence: TGTGCCAGCAGCTTAGGAGCGGGGATCTCCTACGAGCAGTACTTC.

V is TRBV5-1 and J is TRBJ1-1; weak D call: TRBD1 (5 bases). Germline V CDR1 and CDR2: SGHRS, YFSETQ. With 1 base removed from V and 3 bases from J, the gap between germline ends came to 10 bases. This CDR3 has 14 amino acids. In nucleotides, the CDR3 is TGCGCCAGCAGCTTGCAGGGCAGGGACACTGAAGCTTTCTTT. This gives the protein CASSLQGRDTEAFF.

V is TRBV11-2 and J is TRBJ2-7; a possible D gene is TRBD1 (6 bases). Trimming took 5 bases from V and 6 from J, leaving 14 bases between them. Germline V CDR1 and CDR2: SGHAT, FQNNGV. The CDR3 is made up of 13 amino acids. CDR3: CASSGLQGTEQYF. The CDR3 DNA sequence: TGTGCCAGCAGCGGGCTACAGGGAACCGAGCAGTACTTC. The variable domain in full, with the rest retrieved from reference TRBV11-2 and TRBJ2-7, is EAGVAQSPRYKIIEKRQSVAFWCNPISGHATLYWYQQILGQGPKLLIQFQNNGVVDDSQLPKDRFSAERLKGVDSTLKIQPAKLEDSAVYLCASSGLQGTEQYFGPGTRLTVT.

A word on this clone: A read error may produce the germline difference seen at one junction end. The genes are TRBV6-1 and TRBJ2-7; perhaps TRBD2 as D (7 bases). Germline V gene data show CDR1 as MNHNS and CDR2 as SASEGT. The CDR3 length is 16 residues. CDR3 nucleotide sequence: TGTGCCAGCAGTGCTCTGGGGGGGACACGGTCCTCCGAGCAGTACTTC. Translated: CASSALGGTRSSEQYF.

This chain connects TRBV6-4 to TRBJ2-1; TRBD2 matches at 12 bases. Germline CDR1 is MRHNA and CDR2 is SNTAGT. J lost 7 bases, V lost 6 bases, and 7 bases had no gene match. The CDR3 is 15 residues long. This CDR3 reads CASRRLAGERNEQFF. In DNA, the CDR3 is TGTGCCAGCAGACGACTAGCGGGGGAACGAAATGAGCAGTTCTTC.

The chain couples TRBV10-3 to TRBJ2-7, with 8 bases identical to TRBD2. The germline V gene has CDR1 ENHRY and CDR2 SYGVKD. There are 19 residues in the CDR3. V was clipped by 0 bases and J by 0 bases; unmatched bases: 13. CDR3 DNA sequence: TGTGCCATCAGTGAGTCGATGGTTGCCCTTGGGACTAGCTCCTACGAGCAGTACTTC. Translating it yields CAISESMVALGTSSYEQYF.

The V call is TRBV7-2, the J call TRBJ2-7; D may be TRBD2 (5 bases). The CDR3 totals 13 residues. V lost 0 bases to trimming and J lost 7 bases, with 10 bases between them. CDR1 SGHTA and CDR2 FQGNSA come from the germline V gene. Here the CDR3 reads CASSLARADEQYF. The CDR3 DNA sequence: TGTGCCAGCAGCTTAGCGAGGGCAGATGAGCAGTACTTC.

The chain joins TRBV6-1 to TRBJ2-5, with 7 positions matching TRBD1. CDR3 length: 13 amino acids. Germline V CDR1 and CDR2: MNHNS, SASEGT. V trimming: 7 bases; J trimming: 5 bases; junction bases outside the gene matches: 7. The chain's CDR3 is CASNDRAGETQYF. The CDR3 nucleotides read TGTGCCAGCAACGACAGGGCTGGGGAGACCCAGTACTTC.

This chain uses TRBV5-4 with TRBJ2-7, with D tentatively TRBD2 (5 bases). The CDR3 contains 15 residues. Germline-derived CDR1 and CDR2 are SGHNT and YYREEE (reference sequence). Deletions cut 4 bases from V and 2 bases from J, with 16 bases between. CDR3 sequence reads: CASSPLAGETYEQYF. CDR3 DNA: TGTGCCAGCAGCCCCCTAGCCGGGGAAACCTACGAGCAGTACTTC.

This clone has only one observation. V is TRBV4-3 and J is TRBJ2-2; 8 bases map to TRBD1. J lost 7 bases, V lost 4 bases, and 11 bases had no gene match. Germline lookup yields CDR1 LGHNA and CDR2 YSLEER. The CDR3 has 16 amino acids. The CDR3 DNA is TGCGCCAGCAGCCTCGGACAGGGTTGGTGGGACGGGGAGCTGTTTTTT. Translated: CASSLGQGWWDGELFF.

The genes are TRBV9 and TRBJ2-7; 9 bases line up with TRBD1. This CDR3 is 15 amino acids long. Per the germline V gene, CDR1 is SGDLS and CDR2 is YYNGEE. The trim removed 1 base at V and 5 bases at J, leaving 7 bases unmatched. In nucleotides, the CDR3 is TGTGCCAGCAGCGTAATGGGACAGGGTTCAAACGAGCAGTACTTC. It encodes CASSVMGQGSNEQYF.

As to this clone: This same CDR3 is encoded by further DNA sequences in the sample. This chain joins TRBV6-5 and TRBJ2-1; D is unclear. This CDR3 contains 14 residues. Germline values: CDR1 MNHEY, CDR2 SVGAGI. The ends were cut back, 5 bases at V and 2 bases at J, with 10 bases in the middle. CDR3 nucleotide sequence: TGTGCCAGCAGTCGCCGAGAGGCCTACAATGAGCAGTTCTTC. Amino acid sequence: CASSRREAYNEQFF.

This chain joins TRBV27 and TRBJ1-1, with D unresolved. This CDR3 has 17 residues. Germline loops: CDR1 MNHEY, CDR2 SMNVEV (reference sequence). V lost 3 bases, J lost 0 bases, and 17 bases lay in between. The CDR3 sequence: CASSFRSSRQMNTEAFF. For the CDR3, the DNA is TGTGCCAGCAGTTTTAGGTCTAGCCGTCAGATGAACACTGAAGCTTTCTTT.

The chain employs TRBV30 and TRBJ2-3, with a possible D match to TRBD2 (7 bases). The CDR3 length is 16 residues. Trimming stripped 3 bases from V and 1 base from J, with 17 bases between. CDR1 is GTSNPN and CDR2 is SVGIG in the germline V gene (reference sequence). The CDR3 loop reads CAWRGGGGLGTDTQYF. CDR3 bases: TGTGCCTGGAGGGGAGGGGGGGGATTAGGCACAGATACGCAGTATTTT.

The chain carries TRBV7-8 and TRBJ2-7; D might be TRBD2 (6 bases). Trimming stripped 5 bases from V and 5 bases from J, with 22 bases between. This CDR3 is 16 amino acids long. In germline, CDR1 is SGHVS, CDR2 FQNEAQ. CDR3 residues: CASSPGVFLTTNEQYF. As DNA, the CDR3 is TGTGCCAGCAGCCCGGGGGTCTTCCTAACAACTAACGAGCAGTACTTC.

This clone showed up just once. The chain links TRBV18 to TRBJ2-7; 7 positions agree with TRBD1. V gave up 6 bases and J gave up 0 bases; unmatched junction bases: 5. From germline, CDR1 is KGHSH and CDR2 LQKENI. The CDR3 loop spans 14 amino acids. Here the CDR3 DNA reads TGTGCCAGCTCCCAAGGGGGCAACTCCTACGAGCAGTACTTC. Its protein is CASSQGGNSYEQYF. The whole variable domain, remainder taken from reference TRBV18 and TRBJ2-7, is NAGVMQNPRHLVRRRGQEARLRCSPMKGHSHVYWYRQLPEEGLKFMVYLQKENIIDESGMPKERFSAEFPKEGPSILRIQQVVRGDSAAYFCASSQGGNSYEQYFGPGTRLTVT.

The sample holds one count of this clone. The CDR3 loop reads CASSPAGGYNSPLHF. CDR3 nucleotide sequence: TGTGCCAGCAGTCCAGCGGGGGGCTATAATTCACCCCTCCACTTT. The chain is built from TRBV27 and TRBJ1-6; tentative D call: TRBD1 (5 bases). The V and J ends lost 5 bases and 3 bases respectively, with 11 bases between them. The CDR3 is 15 residues long. Per the germline V gene, CDR1 is MNHEY and CDR2 is SMNVEV (reference sequence).